The rows below give T cell receptor beta chains drawn from one sample of a study of blood T cell repertoires in COVID-19. The repertoire was sequenced with immunoSEQ multiplex PCR; TCRdb's copy has only in-frame clones and lacks some. The sample contains about 490,000 clones, roughly 88% of which appear only once. The sample was peripheral blood. The receptors derive from a human donor in a cohort sampled during active COVID-19. The CDR3 runs from the conserved cysteine through the conserved F or W. D genes are given only for firm matches. Size values are once, few and many counts, or a class for expanded clones, and some rows have none.

J: TRBJ2-7; V: TRBV5-8; D: .; size: .; CDR3: CASSALGQRLYEQYF; DNA: TGTGCCAGCAGCGCCCTCGGACAGCGTTTATACGAGCAGTACTTC
J: TRBJ1-1; V: TRBV7-8; D: .; size: .; CDR3: CASSSSRVGNTEAFF; DNA: TGTGCCAGCAGCTCCAGTCGGGTCGGGAACACTGAAGCTTTCTTT
J: TRBJ2-7; V: TRBV14; D: TRBD2; size: .; CDR3: CASSQGGYEGLAGTYEQYF; DNA: TGTGCCAGCAGCCAAGGAGGGTACGAGGGACTAGCGGGAACCTACGAGCAGTACTTC
J: TRBJ2-3; V: TRBV4-1; D: .; size: .; CDR3: CASSQESRADTQYF; DNA: TGCGCCAGCAGCCAAGAATCACGGGCAGATACGCAGTATTTT
J: TRBJ2-3; V: TRBV5-1; D: .; size: .; CDR3: CASSLAAALTDTQYF; DNA: TGCGCCAGCAGCTTGGCAGCGGCCCTCACAGATACGCAGTATTTT
J: TRBJ1-2; V: TRBV7-9; D: .; size: .; CDR3: CASSSEIRWSPNYGYTF; DNA: TGTGCCAGCAGCTCGGAAATTCGGTGGAGCCCTAACTATGGCTACACCTTC
J: TRBJ2-3; V: TRBV6-4; D: TRBD2; size: .; CDR3: CASSDSLTGTSGRATTDTQYF; DNA: TGTGCCAGCAGTGACTCGTTAACCGGGACTAGCGGGAGGGCCACGACAGATACGCAGTATTTT
J: TRBJ1-5; V: TRBV28; D: TRBD1; size: .; CDR3: CASRTGEGSWQPQHF; DNA: TGTGCCAGCAGGACAGGGGAGGGTTCGTGGCAGCCCCAGCATTTT
J: TRBJ1-1; V: TRBV29-1; D: .; size: .; CDR3: CSASPSYGYNTEAFF; DNA: TGCAGCGCTTCGCCTAGTTATGGTTACAACACTGAAGCTTTCTTT
J: TRBJ2-7; V: TRBV10-3; D: TRBD2; size: .; CDR3: CAINQGLAGDEQYF; DNA: TGTGCCATCAACCAAGGACTAGCGGGAGACGAGCAGTACTTC
J: TRBJ1-4; V: TRBV27; D: .; size: .; CDR3: CASSSGNNEKLFF; DNA: TGTGCCAGCAGTTCAGGGAATAATGAAAAACTGTTTTTT
J: TRBJ2-1; V: TRBV25-1; D: .; size: .; CDR3: CASSEYVDRDNEQFF; DNA: TGTGCCAGCAGTGAATATGTGGACAGAGACAATGAGCAGTTCTTC
J: TRBJ1-1; V: TRBV11-2; D: .; size: .; CDR3: CASSLVRGNTEAFF; DNA: TGTGCCAGCAGCTTAGTACGGGGGAACACTGAAGCTTTCTTT
J: TRBJ2-5; V: TRBV13; D: TRBD2; size: .; CDR3: CASSLVGTSGQETQYF; DNA: TGTGCCAGCAGCTTAGTAGGGACTAGCGGCCAAGAGACCCAGTACTTC
J: TRBJ2-7; V: TRBV29-1; D: .; size: .; CDR3: CSARTANEQYF; DNA: TGCAGCGCACGGACTGCCAACGAGCAGTACTTC
J: TRBJ1-2; V: TRBV15; D: .; size: .; CDR3: CATSRGANYGYTF; DNA: TGTGCCACCAGCAGAGGAGCTAACTATGGCTACACCTTC
J: TRBJ1-3; V: TRBV3-1/TRBV3-2; D: .; size: many; CDR3: CASSQLADSGNTIYF; DNA: TGTGCCAGCAGCCAATTGGCAGACTCTGGAAACACCATATATTTT
J: TRBJ2-1; V: TRBV12-5; D: .; size: .; CDR3: CASKESSYNEQFF; DNA: TGTGCTAGTAAGGAGAGCTCCTACAATGAGCAGTTCTTC
J: TRBJ2-4; V: TRBV27; D: TRBD1; size: .; CDR3: CASKAQGAGAKNIQYF; DNA: TGTGCCAGCAAGGCGCAGGGGGCTGGGGCCAAAAACATTCAGTACTTC
J: TRBJ2-7; V: TRBV18; D: .; size: .; CDR3: CASSRVGGRDYEQYF; DNA: TGTGCCAGCTCACGGGTTGGGGGCCGGGACTACGAGCAGTACTTC
J: TRBJ1-1; V: TRBV2; D: TRBD1; size: .; CDR3: CASSYQGANTEAFF; DNA: TGTGCCAGCAGTTATCAGGGGGCGAACACTGAAGCTTTCTTT
J: TRBJ2-1; V: TRBV3-1/TRBV3-2; D: .; size: .; CDR3: CASSQWDTRRNEQFF; DNA: TGTGCCAGCAGCCAATGGGACACTCGGCGCAATGAGCAGTTCTTC
J: TRBJ1-6; V: TRBV25-1; D: TRBD1; size: few; CDR3: CASRTGQGLSPLHF; DNA: TGTGCCAGCAGGACGGGACAGGGCCTCTCACCCCTCCACTTT
J: TRBJ2-3; V: TRBV29-1; D: TRBD2; size: once; CDR3: CSAPAGGPSTQYF; DNA: TGCAGCGCCCCGGCGGGAGGGCCAAGTACGCAGTATTTT
J: TRBJ2-7; V: TRBV15; D: TRBD2; size: .; CDR3: CATSREGLALVVNEQYF; DNA: TGTGCCACCAGCAGAGAGGGACTAGCTCTAGTCGTCAACGAGCAGTACTTC
J: TRBJ2-7; V: TRBV19; D: TRBD1; size: .; CDR3: CASSMGSGGTYEQYF; DNA: TGTGCCAGTAGTATGGGGTCAGGGGGAACCTACGAGCAGTACTTC
J: TRBJ2-7; V: TRBV10-1; D: TRBD1; size: few; CDR3: CASSGTQGAGYEQYF; DNA: TGCGCCAGCAGTGGAACACAGGGGGCCGGCTACGAGCAGTACTTC
J: TRBJ2-1; V: TRBV25-1; D: TRBD2; size: .; CDR3: CASSDPYYGRVDEQFF; DNA: TGTGCCAGCAGTGACCCCTACTACGGGAGGGTAGATGAGCAGTTCTTC
J: TRBJ2-7; V: TRBV10-3; D: .; size: .; CDR3: CAISETSQSSYEQYF; DNA: TGTGCCATCAGTGAGACTAGCCAGTCTTCCTACGAGCAGTACTTC
J: TRBJ1-1; V: TRBV4-3; D: TRBD1; size: .; CDR3: CASSRRGGDRGLEAFF; DNA: TGCGCCAGCAGCCGTCGAGGGGGGGACAGGGGACTTGAAGCTTTCTTT
J: TRBJ2-1; V: TRBV28; D: TRBD1; size: .; CDR3: CASTGQGVGIGSYNEQFF; DNA: TGTGCCAGCACCGGACAGGGAGTCGGGATTGGGTCCTACAATGAGCAGTTCTTC
J: TRBJ1-1; V: TRBV28; D: TRBD1; size: .; CDR3: CASSRRDRMNTEAFF; DNA: TGTGCCAGCAGTCGCAGGGACAGGATGAACACTGAAGCTTTCTTT
J: TRBJ1-2; V: TRBV6-5; D: .; size: .; CDR3: CASSYSVPTGPLGYTF; DNA: TGTGCCAGCAGTTACTCGGTCCCTACAGGGCCCCTGGGCTACACCTTC
J: TRBJ2-3; V: TRBV6-2/TRBV6-3; D: .; size: .; CDR3: CASSYSVLDPTDTQYF; DNA: TGTGCCAGCAGTTACTCAGTCCTAGACCCAACAGATACGCAGTATTTT
J: TRBJ1-5; V: TRBV5-5; D: .; size: .; CDR3: CASSPQAGLRNQPQHF; DNA: TGTGCCAGCAGCCCACAGGCAGGGTTGAGAAATCAGCCCCAGCATTTT
J: TRBJ2-3; V: TRBV3-1/TRBV3-2; D: TRBD2; size: .; CDR3: CASSQERPSGQTSGSPADTQYF; DNA: TGTGCCAGCAGCCAAGAAAGACCATCGGGACAGACTAGCGGGAGCCCCGCAGATACGCAGTATTTT
J: TRBJ2-3; V: TRBV7-8; D: TRBD2; size: .; CDR3: CASTFGGSLTDTQYF; DNA: TGTGCCAGCACTTTCGGGGGGAGCCTCACAGATACGCAGTATTTT
J: TRBJ2-3; V: TRBV5-8; D: .; size: .; CDR3: CASSLDLALGDTQYF; DNA: TGTGCCAGCAGCTTGGACTTGGCCCTAGGAGATACGCAGTATTTT
J: TRBJ1-3; V: TRBV9; D: .; size: .; CDR3: CASSPRADSSGNTIYF; DNA: TGTGCCAGCAGCCCCCGGGCAGACAGCTCTGGAAACACCATATATTTT
J: TRBJ1-1; V: TRBV19; D: .; size: .; CDR3: CASSRGGALNTEAFF; DNA: TGTGCCAGTAGTAGGGGGGGCGCCTTGAACACTGAAGCTTTCTTT
J: TRBJ1-1; V: TRBV11-2; D: TRBD1; size: .; CDR3: CASTLPGQGEAFF; DNA: TGTGCCAGCACCCTCCCGGGACAGGGGGAAGCTTTCTTT
J: TRBJ2-1; V: TRBV19; D: .; size: .; CDR3: CASTGAYNEQFF; DNA: TGTGCCAGTACCGGAGCCTACAATGAGCAGTTCTTC
J: TRBJ1-2; V: TRBV9; D: TRBD1; size: .; CDR3: CASSASTGQKGYTF; DNA: TGTGCCAGCAGCGCCTCTACGGGACAGAAAGGCTACACCTTC
J: TRBJ1-1; V: TRBV15; D: .; size: .; CDR3: CATSIPYAGTEAFF; DNA: TGTGCCACCAGCATACCTTATGCGGGCACTGAAGCTTTCTTT
J: TRBJ2-3; V: TRBV3-1/TRBV3-2; D: TRBD2; size: once; CDR3: CASSQVPGTSGGTQYF; DNA: TGTGCCAGCAGCCAAGTACCCGGGACTAGCGGGGGTACGCAGTATTTT
J: TRBJ1-1; V: TRBV19; D: TRBD1; size: .; CDR3: CASSMNRGLPPNTEAFF; DNA: TGTGCCAGTAGTATGAACAGGGGGCTTCCCCCGAACACTGAAGCTTTCTTT
J: TRBJ1-3; V: TRBV30; D: .; size: .; CDR3: CAWSVRQVGGNTIYF; DNA: TGTGCCTGGAGTGTACGACAGGTTGGAGGAAACACCATATATTTT
J: TRBJ1-4; V: TRBV7-2; D: .; size: .; CDR3: CASSLSVDEKLFF; DNA: TGTGCCAGCAGCTTATCAGTCGATGAAAAACTGTTTTTT
J: TRBJ1-3; V: TRBV7-3; D: .; size: .; CDR3: CASSQGSGNTIYF; DNA: TGTGCCAGCAGCCAGGGGTCTGGAAACACCATATATTTT
J: TRBJ1-1; V: TRBV30; D: .; size: once; CDR3: CAWIHFGEWNTEAFF; DNA: TGTGCCTGGATTCACTTCGGGGAATGGAACACTGAAGCTTTCTTT
J: TRBJ2-2; V: TRBV11-2; D: TRBD2; size: .; CDR3: CASSPLRGLAGASTGELFF; DNA: TGTGCCAGCAGCCCGTTGAGGGGACTAGCGGGGGCCAGCACCGGGGAGCTGTTTTTT
J: TRBJ1-1; V: TRBV19; D: .; size: .; CDR3: CASSTQGRTEAFF; DNA: TGTGCCAGTAGTACACAGGGCCGGACTGAAGCTTTCTTT
J: TRBJ1-6; V: TRBV4-1; D: .; size: .; CDR3: CASSPLEATRNSPLHF; DNA: TGCGCCAGCAGCCCCTTGGAGGCGACACGGAATTCACCCCTCCACTTT
J: TRBJ2-3; V: TRBV19; D: .; size: .; CDR3: CASSPSRDFADTQYF; DNA: TGTGCCAGTAGTCCGTCCCGGGACTTTGCAGATACGCAGTATTTT
J: TRBJ2-1; V: TRBV29-1; D: .; size: .; CDR3: CSVVLSGQGGNEQFF; DNA: TGCAGCGTTGTTCTCTCAGGGCAGGGTGGGAATGAGCAGTTCTTC
J: TRBJ2-1; V: TRBV7-3; D: TRBD2; size: .; CDR3: CASSNSGRASYNEQFF; DNA: TGTGCCAGCAGCAATAGCGGGAGGGCCTCCTACAATGAGCAGTTCTTC
J: TRBJ2-2; V: TRBV24-1; D: TRBD1; size: .; CDR3: CATSAKQGAPTGELFF; DNA: TGTGCCACCAGTGCCAAACAGGGGGCGCCCACCGGGGAGCTGTTTTTT
J: TRBJ2-2; V: TRBV7-2; D: .; size: .; CDR3: CASRGDRNTGELFF; DNA: TGTGCCAGCCGCGGGGACAGAAACACCGGGGAGCTGTTTTTT
J: TRBJ2-3; V: TRBV19; D: .; size: .; CDR3: CASSIRTDPSTDTQYF; DNA: TGTGCCAGTAGTATAAGGACAGACCCTAGCACAGATACGCAGTATTTT